What follows are 27 T cell receptor beta chains derived from one specimen sequenced in a study of blood T cells in healthy people across ages. With a J-beta primer mix and a sample-barcoded 5' primer, a second PCR ran about 6 to 11 cycles. TCRdb recomputed calls from the 5' RACE reads with MiXCR, one row per CDR3 protein. The table shows fewer than 900,000 distinct CDR3 sequences, with about 52% occurring only once. The sample taken for sequencing was blood. The receptors originated from a woman aged 55-70 years in good health.

This chain uses TRBV5-1 with TRBJ2-1; D may be TRBD1 (5 bases). CDR3 length equals 16 residues. Trimming pared 0 bases from V and 0 bases from J, leaving 10 bases between. CDR1 SGHRS and CDR2 YFSETQ come from the germline V gene. The CDR3 DNA follows: TGCGCCAGCAGCTTGGGAGACAGCCCCTCCTACAATGAGCAGTTCTTC. Translation: CASSLGDSPSYNEQFF.

The chain couples TRBV29-1 to TRBJ2-7; TRBD1 aligns across 7 bases. The V segment lost 4 bases and the J segment 0 bases; nucleotides outside the gene matches: 6. The V gene's germline CDR1 is SQVTM and CDR2 ANQGSEA. The CDR3 is 14 amino acids. The CDR3 coding sequence is TGCAGCGTTGCACTGACAGGGAGCTCCTACGAGCAGTACTTC. As protein: CSVALTGSSYEQYF.

This clonotype was counted a few times. One end of the junction does not line up with germline, which may come from a read error. The chain joins TRBV4-3 to TRBJ2-3; 11 nucleotides line up with TRBD2. This CDR3 spans 15 amino acids. Germline assignment: CDR1 LGHNA and CDR2 YSLEER. The chain's CDR3 is CASSQEGLAGDTQYF. In DNA form, the CDR3 reads TGTGCCAGCAGCCAAGAAGGACTAGCGGGAGATACGCAGTATTTT.

V is TRBV9 and J is TRBJ2-3; 9 bases line up with TRBD2. This CDR3 comprises 14 residues. Per the germline V gene, CDR1 is SGDLS and CDR2 is YYNGEE. After removal of 0 bases from V and 8 bases from J, the junction contained 4 bases not matched to a gene. CDR3 sequence reads: CASSVGTSVGTQYF. Written as DNA, the CDR3 is TGTGCCAGCAGCGTAGGGACTAGCGTAGGTACGCAGTATTTT. Together with reference TRBV9 and TRBJ2-3, the CDR3 gives the full variable domain: DSGVTQTPKHLITATGQRVTLRCSPRSGDLSVYWYQQSLDQGLQFLIQYYNGEERAKGNILERFSAQQFPDLHSELNLSSLELGDSALYFCASSVGTSVGTQYFGPGTRLTVL.

The V gene is TRBV15, the J gene TRBJ2-4; 15 bases map to TRBD2. The end of the DNA aligns better with TRBJ2-7, so the J call may be wrong. Germline V gives CDR1 LNHNV, CDR2 YYDKDF (reference sequence). The CDR3 totals 17 residues. The CDR3 DNA is TGTGCCACCAGCAGCCCGGGACTAGCGGGAGGTCTTCACGAGCAGTACTTC. Protein: CATSSPGLAGGLHEQYF.

For this clonotype: One end of the junction fails to match germline, which may point to a read error. This chain connects TRBV11-3 to TRBJ2-1; a possible D gene is TRBD2 (6 bases). Germline values: CDR1 SGHNT, CDR2 YENEEA. The CDR3 has 13 amino acids. In DNA form, the CDR3 reads TGTGCCAGCAGCAAGGACTACTACAATAAGCAGTTCTTC. Translated, it gives CASSKDYYNKQFF.

The chain carries TRBV28 and TRBJ2-2, with 8 bases identical to TRBD1. Unmatched junction bases numbered 4, after V lost 2 bases and J lost 2 bases. Per the germline V gene, CDR1 is MDHEN and CDR2 is SYDVKM. The CDR3 spans 16 residues. CDR3 nucleotides: TGTGCCAGCAGTTTACTGGACAGGGACAACACCGGGGAGCTGTTTTTT. Its protein is CASSLLDRDNTGELFF. Drawing the rest from reference TRBV28 and TRBJ2-2, the complete variable domain is DVKVTQSSRYLVKRTGEKVFLECVQDMDHENMFWYRQDPGLGLRLIYFSYDVKMKEKGDIPEGYSVSREKKERFSLILESASTNQTSMYLCASSLLDRDNTGELFFGEGSRLTVL.

V is TRBV20-1 and J is TRBJ2-1; TRBD2 matches 7 bases. With V trimmed by 5 bases and J by 0 bases, 13 bases remained unmatched. The CDR3 has 17 amino acids. Germline CDR1 and CDR2: DFQATT and SNEGSKA (reference sequence). The CDR3 region has the DNA TGCAGTGCTCCCCCCCTCTTTTCTAGCGGCTCCTACAATGAGCAGTTCTTC. Protein: CSAPPLFSSGSYNEQFF.

The rearrangement joins TRBV28 to TRBJ2-3; D uncertain. CDR1 and CDR2 from the germline V gene are MDHEN and SYDVKM. The CDR3 is made up of 11 amino acids. The ends were cut back, 2 bases at V and 7 bases at J, with 4 bases in the middle. CDR3 DNA sequence: TGTGCCAGCAGTTTAGGCCATACGCAGTATTTT. This gives the protein CASSLGHTQYF.

This clonotype was detected many times. This chain joins TRBV7-2 and TRBJ2-5; 7 nucleotides match TRBD1. CDR3 size: 15 residues. The germline V gene encodes CDR1 SGHTA and CDR2 FQGNSA. The junction had 9 bases not matched to a gene; V was cut back by 4 bases and J by 4 bases. CDR3 in amino acids: CASSYQGGEGETQYF. The CDR3, as DNA: TGTGCCAGCAGCTACCAAGGGGGCGAGGGAGAGACCCAGTACTTC.

There are many counts of this clonotype. This sequence joins TRBV20-1 and TRBJ2-4; D might be TRBD2 (5 bases). Germline V gene lookup returns CDR1 DFQATT and CDR2 SNEGSKA (reference sequence). The V and J ends lost 6 bases and 0 bases respectively, with 12 bases between them. CDR3 length: 14 residues. The CDR3, as DNA: TGCAGTGCAATGGCAGGAGGAGCCAAAAACATTCAGTACTTC. This sequence encodes CSAMAGGAKNIQYF.

This clonotype was seen a few times. The chain carries TRBV5-1 and TRBJ2-5; 8 nucleotides align to TRBD1. The CDR3 runs to 14 residues. Germline V CDR1 and CDR2: SGHRS, YFSETQ. With V trimmed by 4 bases and J by 5 bases, 7 bases remained unmatched. CDR3 sequence: CASSMTGADETQYF. Written as DNA, the CDR3 is TGCGCCAGCAGCATGACAGGGGCGGATGAGACCCAGTACTTC.

CDR3 DNA sequence: TGCAGTGCCATCGGGAAAGGAGAGACCCAGTACTTC. It translates to CSAIGKGETQYF. This sequence joins TRBV20-1 and TRBJ2-5, with D perhaps TRBD2 (5 bases). The CDR3 is 12 residues long. CDR1 DFQATT and CDR2 SNEGSKA come from the germline V gene (reference sequence). Trimming took off 6 bases at V and 4 bases at J, with 12 bases between the two ends.

The chain carries TRBV12-3 or TRBV12-4 and TRBJ1-1, with D possibly TRBD1 on 5 matching bases. The V gene lost 7 bases and the J gene lost 4 bases, with 13 bases spanning the gap. CDR3 length: 13 residues. The CDR3, as DNA: TGTGCCAGCAAAAAGAGTCAGGGCACTGAAGCTTTCTTT. Its translation: CASKKSQGTEAFF.

The chain has TRBV4-3 and TRBJ2-3; D unclear. V was shortened by 0 bases and J by 2 bases, with 6 bases between the two germline ends. This CDR3 has 14 amino acids. Germline V gene data show CDR1 as LGHNA and CDR2 as YSLEER. CDR3 DNA sequence: TGCGCCAGCAGCCAAGATACTAACACAGATACGCAGTATTTT. This codes for CASSQDTNTDTQYF.

The gene calls are TRBV28 and TRBJ2-1, with D perhaps matching TRBD2 (5 bases). Germline loops: CDR1 MDHEN, CDR2 SYDVKM. Trimming left V 2 bases short and J 8 bases short, with 13 bases between. The CDR3 totals 14 residues. The CDR3 region is CASSLSGEGDEQFF. The DNA of the CDR3 is TGTGCCAGCAGTTTAAGTGGTGAGGGTGATGAGCAGTTCTTC.

V and J are TRBV24-1 and TRBJ2-3; maybe TRBD2 (5 bases). CDR3 length: 15 residues. V lost 3 bases and J lost 0, with 9 bases in between. The germline V gene has CDR1 KGHDR and CDR2 SFDVKD. The CDR3 DNA is TGTGCCACCAGTGATCACCGGACTAGCACAGATACGCAGTATTTT. Translated: CATSDHRTSTDTQYF.

The V gene is TRBV5-1, the J gene TRBJ2-2; tentative D call: TRBD2 (5 bases). CDR1 is SGHRS, CDR2 YFSETQ, per germline. This CDR3 spans 14 amino acids. V was shortened by 5 bases and J by 1 base, with 9 bases between the two germline ends. The CDR3 sequence: CASRPGRNTGELFF. Here the CDR3 DNA reads TGCGCCAGCAGGCCGGGAAGGAACACCGGGGAGCTGTTTTTT.

As to this clonotype: One end of the junction does not line up with germline, which may come from a read error. This chain joins TRBV28 and TRBJ2-7, with TRBD2 matching 7 bases. The length of the CDR3 is 14 residues. Germline loops: CDR1 MDHEN, CDR2 SYDVKM. The CDR3 region is CASLTGGNTYERYF. The DNA for the CDR3 is TGTGCCAGCCTTACCGGGGGGAACACCTACGAGCGGTACTTC.

Written as DNA, the CDR3 is TGTGCCAGCAGCCAAGACGTGGGAAGAGAGCAGTTCTTC. Protein sequence: CASSQDVGREQFF. The chain links TRBV4-2 to TRBJ2-1; D ambiguous. The CDR3 has 13 amino acids. In germline, CDR1 is LGHNA, CDR2 YNFKEQ. Trimming pared 0 bases from V and 10 bases from J, leaving 10 bases between.

The V gene is TRBV18, the J gene TRBJ2-2; no reliable D call. Germline V lookup: CDR1 KGHSH, CDR2 LQKENI. This CDR3 contains 16 residues. V was pared by 1 base and J by 0 bases, with 9 bases between. CDR3 region: CASSPQDPANTGELFF. CDR3 sequence (DNA): TGTGCCAGCTCACCACAGGACCCTGCGAACACCGGGGAGCTGTTTTTT.

The chain links TRBV5-1 to TRBJ2-3, with D tentatively TRBD1 (6 bases). V lost 0 bases to trimming and J lost 2 bases, with 10 bases between them. Germline V gives CDR1 SGHRS, CDR2 YFSETQ. CDR3 length: 15 amino acids. As DNA, the CDR3 is TGCGCCAGCAGCTTGGCTTCAGGGGACACAGATACGCAGTATTTT. This gives the protein CASSLASGDTDTQYF.

J is TRBJ1-5 and V is TRBV29-1; D is unclear. V was shortened by 7 bases and J by 8 bases, with 18 bases between the two germline ends. Per germline, CDR1 SQVTM and CDR2 ANQGSEA. The CDR3 spans 13 residues. CDR3 loop: CSAALGPSEPQHF. For the CDR3, the DNA is TGCAGCGCCGCACTCGGGCCCTCTGAGCCCCAGCATTTT.

V and J are TRBV5-1 and TRBJ1-1; TRBD1 is a possible D gene (5 bases). The germline V gene has CDR1 SGHRS and CDR2 YFSETQ. Trimming shortened V by 0 bases and J by 3 bases, and 15 bases separated the two germline ends. The CDR3 runs to 16 residues. In DNA, the CDR3 is TGCGCCAGCAGCTTGGTGACTGGGGCAAGGTACACTGAAGCTTTCTTT. Protein: CASSLVTGARYTEAFF.

This clonotype was counted a few times. V and J are TRBV20-1 and TRBJ2-3; 10 bases align to TRBD1. Germline V gene lookup returns CDR1 DFQATT and CDR2 SNEGSKA (reference sequence). This CDR3 is 14 amino acids long. V lost 6 bases and J lost 2; bases outside the gene matches: 5. The chain's CDR3 is CSATGTGDTDTQYF. As DNA, the CDR3 is TGCAGTGCAACCGGGACAGGGGACACAGATACGCAGTATTTT.

V and J are TRBV20-1 and TRBJ1-2, with D possibly TRBD1 on 6 matching bases. The germline V gene has CDR1 DFQATT and CDR2 SNEGSKA (reference sequence). Trimming took 6 bases from V and 3 from J, leaving 14 bases between them. The CDR3 contains 13 residues. CDR3 in DNA: TGCAGTGCCACCTCCCGGACAGACTATGGCTACACCTTC. Its protein product is CSATSRTDYGYTF.

This clonotype appeared a few times. This chain uses TRBV3-1 with TRBJ2-7, with D possibly matching TRBD1 (5 bases). V was cut by 1 base and J by 3 bases, with 31 bases left in between. The germline V gene encodes CDR1 LGHDT and CDR2 YNNKEL (reference sequence). The CDR3 has 21 amino acids. The CDR3 DNA reads as TGTGCCAGCAGCCAAGCCCTCAGTACAGCAGGGTTGACTCCCCACTACTACGAGCAGTACTTC. Residues: CASSQALSTAGLTPHYYEQYF.